Reported below is one T cell receptor (beta chain). In its sample, this clone was seen a few times. Its recognized antigen is unknown. Per-nucleotide qualities are absent, and no much larger clonotype sits a single base away. This specimen comes from a study of beta chain features in type 1 diabetes (dated by TCRdb to between 2017 and 2018). In the study overall: Patients and healthy donors did not differ in mean age, gender distribution, total cell number or subset yield. The study compared the TCRB repertoires of sorted circulating CD4+ T cell subsets in recently diagnosed type 1 diabetes patients with those in matched healthy donors. Regulatory and stem cell-like memory subsets were obtained from only 8 patients and roughly eight healthy donors, while naive and central memory subsets were obtained from all 30 or so donors. A total of about 99,000,000 sorted cells were examined across all samples, and RNA yield correlated strongly with the number of cells per subset.

A single peripheral blood draw of about 116 mL on average was collected from each donor into heparinised tubes. Naive, central memory, regulatory and stem cell-like memory CD4+ T cells were sorted on a BD FACSAria II using a panel including CD45RO, CCR7, CD25, CD127, CD95 and CD27. Every sorted population had a purity above 95%. PBMCs were isolated right away by Lymphoprep density gradient centrifugation and were stained directly, without culture. So that batch effects would be minimized, each experiment stained and sorted samples in pairs, pairing one healthy donor with one patient. The entire amount of isolated RNA was reverse transcribed using the High Capacity cDNA Reverse Transcription Kit, so the sequenced TCRB transcripts were expressed ones. Naive, central memory and regulatory T cell samples underwent deep immunoSEQ sequencing, averaging roughly 3.3 million total reads per sample. Sorted cells were lysed in RLT buffer and RNA was extracted with DNase-treated RNeasy Micro or Mini kits, depending on cell number. Each cell subset was processed on its own to prevent cross-contamination, while patient and healthy donor samples were processed together. The immunoSEQ multiplex PCR was used to amplify TCRB sequences from cDNA, yielding 87-bp fragments that span the CDR3 region. Amplicons were sequenced on the Illumina HiSeq platform. Regarding the original processing steps: Synthetic template baselines were used to correct PCR bias computationally, reads within Hamming distance 2 were collapsed, and singletons that could not be merged were discarded. Reads were aligned against IMGT to assign V, D and J genes, CDR3 length and insertions or deletions at six rearrangement sites. Within each subset, clonotype counts were normalized to sorted cell number, and only after that were true diversity and Gini coefficients computed with the tcR R package. The overlap coefficient, calculated on TCRB nucleotide sequences, was used to measure repertoire sharing. As a proxy for the pre-selection repertoire, out-of-frame TCRB sequences from naive cells were analyzed. TCRdb's version of the immuneACCESS table is confined to in-frame rearrangements and falls short of the full clone set. An unresolved V gene accounts for under half of the shortfall where checked; the remainder is of unknown origin. Clonal size and the V and J genes are those of that table, whereas D and trimming came from the DNA. In all, the sample holds 350,000 to 400,000 clones, and roughly 12% of those were seen once. Of the sample, about 0.01% is held by the ten largest clones.

The research as a whole found: Because small numbers of individuals were included in the HLA sub-analyses, any influence of HLA type on TCRB rearrangement was left unresolved. Type 1 diabetes patients showed a moderate but significant shortening of TCRB CDR3 length in all four CD4+ subsets. PCR may preferentially amplify shorter templates, but because patient and control samples were amplified and corrected together, any resulting skew would affect both groups equally. Because cDNA was sequenced instead of genomic DNA, activated cells with high expression could be over-represented, although the groups did not differ in activation or CD3 levels. Fewer insertions and more nucleotide deletions at VDJ recombination sites were observed in patients with type 1 diabetes, implying thymic rearrangement abnormalities. Naive, central memory and regulatory TCRB repertoires appeared to be more similar among patients than among healthy donors.

Including the terminal cysteine and phenylalanine, the CDR3 comprises 13 residues. CDR3 DNA only is kept here, 39 bases in frame from base 1. Trimming takes 10 bases from V and 0 bases from J, and the germline ends sit 12 bases apart. Taken from the germline V gene, the CDR1 and CDR2 loops are SGHVS and FNYEAQ. The sequence links TRBV7-6 to TRBJ2-5; the D segment cannot be called with confidence. Sequenced sample: naive CD4+ T cells from blood. Per the publication, the cell subset or site label means: true naive CD4+ T cells. This TCR was recovered from a woman between 18 and 30 years old with type 1 diabetes. The sequence in DNA is TGTGCCATCGCGAGAGCGTACCAAGAGACCCAGTACTTC. Translated, it gives CAIARAYQETQYF.